This T cell receptor beta chain came from a study of control samples from healthy donors and cancer patients. Trimming removed 6 bases at V and 2 bases at J, with 15 bases between. CDR1 and CDR2 from the germline V gene are SGHKS and YYEKEE (reference sequence). The CDR3 totals 15 residues. Repertoires were generated with immunoSEQ multiplex PCR, while TCRdb's copy carries only in-frame clones and drops some. The sample includes 40,000 to 45,000 clones, around 70% of them seen just once. Sequencing input: formalin-fixed, paraffin-embedded tissue. This clonotype was obtained from a male donor with melanoma. The genes are TRBV5-5 and TRBJ1-5; D call uncertain. The CDR3 loop reads CASKKTLTGNQPQHF. CDR3 coding DNA: TGTGCCAGCAAAAAAACCCTAACGGGCAATCAGCCCCAGCATTTT.